A selection of T cell receptor beta chains follows, all from one sample in a study of cytomegalovirus exposure and HLA in healthy donors. Here immunoSEQ multiplex PCR was the method, and the copy in TCRdb shows in-frame clones only, minus some. Found here are roughly 30,000 clones; the top ten clones hold around 3.5%. Input material: PBMCs. The origin of the receptors is a woman between 40 and 50 years old in good health and CMV-seropositive. Each CDR3 is given with its conserved first and last residue. A D gene is named only where the DNA matches it firmly. Expanded clones get a size class; other rows say once, few or many, or leave the size out.

. TRBD1 TRBJ2-6 TRBV6-5 CASGTGSGANVLTF TGTGCCAGCGGGACAGGATCTGGGGCCAACGTCCTGACTTTC
. . TRBJ1-1 TRBV7-9 CASSLGGRNTEAFF TGTGCCAGCAGCTTAGGGGGGCGGAACACTGAAGCTTTCTTT
. TRBD2 TRBJ2-2 TRBV7-2 CASSLAAGEVSGELFF TGTGCCAGCAGCTTAGCGGCGGGAGAAGTTTCGGGGGAGCTGTTTTTT
. . TRBJ2-7 TRBV30 CAWSRRSNEQYF TGTGCCTGGAGTAGAAGGAGCAACGAGCAGTACTTC
. . TRBJ2-3 TRBV6-5 CASSPQGIDTQYF TGTGCCAGCAGTCCTCAGGGGATAGATACGCAGTATTTT
. . TRBJ2-1 TRBV5-1 CASSLIAASSDNEQFF TGCGCCAGCAGCCTAATAGCGGCGAGCTCCGACAATGAGCAGTTCTTC
. TRBD2 TRBJ2-7 TRBV2 CASSGTSGRGSYEQYF TGTGCCAGCAGTGGGACTAGCGGGAGGGGGTCCTACGAGCAGTACTTC
. TRBD1 TRBJ1-2 TRBV2 CASRSDRGPGNYGYTF TGTGCCAGCAGATCGGACAGGGGGCCGGGTAACTATGGCTACACCTTC
. TRBD2 TRBJ2-1 TRBV7-6 CASSLESSGMNEQFF TGTGCCAGCAGCTTAGAGTCTAGCGGGATGAATGAGCAGTTCTTC
. . TRBJ1-2 TRBV19 CASSRSAGLNYGYTF TGTGCCAGTAGCCGATCGGCGGGACTTAACTATGGCTACACCTTC
. . TRBJ1-1 TRBV19 CASSIGVLVTEAFF TGTGCCAGTAGTATCGGGGTATTGGTTACTGAAGCTTTCTTT
. TRBD1 TRBJ2-7 TRBV4-1 CASSQGAGGSYEQYF TGCGCCAGCAGCCAAGGTGCAGGGGGCTCATACGAGCAGTACTTC
medium-sized . TRBJ2-7 TRBV6-5 CASSYQRLSSYEQYF TGTGCCAGCAGTTACCAGCGGCTGAGCTCCTACGAGCAGTACTTC
. . TRBJ1-5 TRBV5-1 CASSRTGRGNQPQHF TGCGCCAGCAGCCGTACAGGGAGGGGGAATCAGCCCCAGCATTTT
. . TRBJ1-1 TRBV5-1 CASSLEPGEDTEAFF TGCGCCAGCAGCTTGGAGCCGGGGGAGGACACTGAAGCTTTCTTT
. . TRBJ2-7 TRBV2 CASGPGNEQYF TGTGCCAGCGGTCCGGGTAACGAGCAGTACTTC
. . TRBJ2-1 TRBV15 CATSRDYEGSYNEQFF TGTGCCACCAGCAGAGATTACGAGGGTTCCTACAATGAGCAGTTCTTC
. . TRBJ2-7 TRBV30 CAWSPRSSYEQYF TGTGCCTGGAGTCCCCGGAGCTCCTACGAGCAGTACTTC
. . TRBJ1-1 TRBV30 CAWSYRVAEAFF TGTGCCTGGAGTTACAGGGTCGCGGAAGCTTTCTTT
. . TRBJ2-5 TRBV5-1 CASSLMPGQETQYF TGCGCCAGCAGCTTGATGCCAGGGCAAGAGACCCAGTACTTC
. . TRBJ1-4 TRBV19 CASSVTRANEKLFF TGTGCCAGTAGTGTGACAAGAGCTAATGAAAAACTGTTTTTT
. TRBD1 TRBJ1-1 TRBV29-1 CSVEQWGQGSEAFF TGCAGCGTTGAACAGTGGGGACAGGGGTCTGAAGCTTTCTTT
. TRBD2 TRBJ2-7 TRBV14 CASSQDLAVSYEQYF TGTGCCAGCAGCCAAGACCTAGCGGTCTCCTACGAGCAGTACTTC
. . TRBJ2-1 TRBV13 CASSSPGTGGNEQFF TGTGCCAGCAGCTCCCCTGGAACCGGCGGCAATGAGCAGTTCTTC
. . TRBJ2-3 TRBV30 CAWSVEGWGDTQYF TGTGCCTGGAGTGTAGAGGGCTGGGGAGATACGCAGTATTTT
. TRBD1 TRBJ2-5 TRBV30 CAWSPGDRGLWETQYF TGTGCCTGGAGTCCCGGTGACAGGGGGCTGTGGGAGACCCAGTACTTC
. TRBD1 TRBJ1-6 TRBV9 CASSVTGTGSAPLHF TGTGCCAGCAGCGTAACCGGGACAGGGAGCGCACCCCTCCACTTT
. TRBD2 TRBJ2-7 TRBV4-1 CASSLAVLAGSYEQYF TGCGCCAGCAGCCTGGCTGTCTTAGCGGGTTCCTACGAGCAGTACTTC
. TRBD1 TRBJ2-7 TRBV28 CATTRPDRGGNEQYF TGTGCCACCACCCGCCCGGACAGGGGAGGTAACGAGCAGTACTTC